The present T cell receptor beta chain was sequenced within a study of blood T cell repertoires in COVID-19. Using immunoSEQ multiplex PCR, the repertoire was profiled, and TCRdb retains in-frame clones only, with some absent. Counted here are about 440,000 clones, around 88% occurring once; the ten biggest clones make up approximately 4.3%. This clone was counted only a few times. Germline CDR1 reads LNHDA; CDR2 reads SQIVND (reference sequence). The CDR3 is made up of 13 amino acids. V was pared by 2 bases and J by 1 base, with 3 bases between. The chain employs TRBV19 and TRBJ1-5; D uncertain. The receptor comes from a woman in her thirties with acute or convalescent COVID-19. The specimen was peripheral blood. The CDR3 nucleotides are TGTGCCAGTAGTATACCAAGCAATCAGCCCCAGCATTTT. Residues: CASSIPSNQPQHF.